This T cell receptor beta chain was recorded in a study of cytomegalovirus exposure and HLA in healthy donors. Study-wide results and caveats: TCR beta chains associated with HLA were, in a later analysis, more clonally expanded than equally common others. The majority of CMV-associated TCR beta chains were reported as apparently HLA-restricted in a later analysis.

The CDR3 sequence is 15 residues long. CDR1 and CDR2 (germline): MNHEY, SMNVEV (reference sequence). J was trimmed by 5 bases and V by 5 bases; bases with no gene match: 8. Vbeta (60) and Jbeta (13) primers were used in the PCR. Methods used by the authors: Later, tens of millions of unique TCR beta chains were counted in an analysis, and roughly 11 million of them were shared. Only in-frame clones appear in the TCRdb table, and some are missing; sequencing was by immunoSEQ multiplex PCR. Clone size and V and J calls were adopted from that table, with D and trimming inferred from the DNA. The table has roughly 80,000 clones, under 85% seen once. With respect to this clone: Its antigen is undetermined.

The source is a woman aged 40-49 years in good health and CMV-seropositive. Sequenced sample: PBMCs. The chain carries TRBV27 and TRBJ1-5; TRBD1 matches 8 bases. Here the CDR3 DNA reads TGTGCCAGCAGTCTTGGACAGGGTGCGTATCAGCCCCAGCATTTT. This gives the protein CASSLGQGAYQPQHF.